The 17 T cell receptor beta chains below were found in one sample sequenced in a study of long-term antiretroviral therapy in people with HIV. The assay used was immunoSEQ (version v3.0), run at survey level. Some clones are missing from TCRdb's copy, which holds only in-frame ones; the method was immunoSEQ multiplex PCR. The table has 25,000 to 30,000 clones, about four fifths seen once. The sample consisted of unsorted PBMCs, taken 0.4 years after starting antiretroviral therapy. The receptors shown here come from a man aged 18 to 30 with HIV.

The chain joins TRBV6-1 to TRBJ1-5; D is possibly TRBD1 (5 bases). V was clipped by 5 bases and J by 6 bases, with 17 bases between them. The germline V gene has CDR1 MNHNS and CDR2 SASEGT. This CDR3 is built from 15 residues. The CDR3 region is CASSSQPTEGQPQHF. In DNA, the CDR3 is TGTGCCAGCAGTTCACAGCCGACAGAGGGTCAGCCCCAGCATTTT.

V is TRBV6-5 and J is TRBJ1-2; no clear D. Germline values: CDR1 MNHEY, CDR2 SVGAGI. CDR3 length: 13 amino acids. V was pared by 6 bases and J by 3 bases, with 11 bases between. In nucleotides, the CDR3 is TGTGCCAGCAGCCCCCCGGGGTACTATGGCTACACCTTC. This gives the protein CASSPPGYYGYTF.

V is TRBV7-3 and J is TRBJ2-1, with TRBD2 matching 12 bases. The CDR3 extends over 15 amino acids. Losses at the gene ends were 5 bases for V and 4 bases for J; bases not matched to a gene: 3. Per germline, CDR1 SGHTA and CDR2 FQGTGA. This chain's CDR3 is CASSRGLAGYNEQFF. The CDR3 region has the DNA TGTGCCAGCAGCCGCGGACTAGCGGGATACAATGAGCAGTTCTTC.

V gene TRBV10-2 combines with J gene TRBJ2-7; 8 nucleotides agree with TRBD1. This CDR3 has 14 amino acids. After removal of 3 bases from V and 5 bases from J, the junction contained 6 bases not matched to a gene. Germline V lookup: CDR1 WSHSY, CDR2 SAAADI. Here the CDR3 reads CASSDRRQGNEQYF. The CDR3 DNA reads as TGCGCCAGCAGTGATAGAAGACAGGGGAACGAGCAGTACTTC.

The genes are TRBV6-5 and TRBJ2-3; TRBD1 is a possible D gene (5 bases). The CDR3 sequence is 15 residues long. In germline, CDR1 is MNHEY, CDR2 SVGAGI. V shed 5 bases and J shed 2 bases, with 14 bases lying between them. CDR3 amino acids: CASSPGRAVTDTQYF. The CDR3 nucleotides are TGTGCCAGCAGTCCTGGCAGGGCCGTCACAGATACGCAGTATTTT.

The chain has TRBV11-2 and TRBJ1-5; a weak D match, TRBD1 (5 bases). V lost 0 bases and J lost 0, with 9 bases in between. The CDR3 totals 16 residues. Per germline, CDR1 SGHAT and CDR2 FQNNGV. CDR3: CASSLDYRNSNQPQHF. The CDR3 nucleotides read TGTGCCAGCAGCTTAGATTACAGGAATAGCAATCAGCCCCAGCATTTT. The whole variable domain, filled in from reference TRBV11-2 and TRBJ1-5, reads EAGVAQSPRYKIIEKRQSVAFWCNPISGHATLYWYQQILGQGPKLLIQFQNNGVVDDSQLPKDRFSAERLKGVDSTLKIQPAKLEDSAVYLCASSLDYRNSNQPQHFGDGTRLSIL.

This chain links TRBV13 with TRBJ2-3, with D perhaps TRBD1 (5 bases). V gave up 4 bases and J gave up 3 bases, with 11 bases separating them. The CDR3 is 14 residues long. Germline CDR1 is PRHDT and CDR2 is FYEKMQ (reference sequence). DNA for the CDR3: TGTGCCAGCAGCTCCACAGGTGGGACAGATACGCAGTATTTT. This gives the protein CASSSTGGTDTQYF.

CDR3 sequence: CASSISSGRTHEQYF. As DNA, the CDR3 is TGTGCCAGCAGCATATCTAGTGGTCGGACCCACGAGCAGTACTTC. The chain is built from TRBV5-4 and TRBJ2-7; no reliable D call. Germline V gene lookup returns CDR1 SGHNT and CDR2 YYREEE (reference sequence). This CDR3 contains 15 residues. The V end lost 4 bases, the J end lost 5 bases, and 19 bases lay between the germline ends. Drawing the rest from reference TRBV5-4 and TRBJ2-7, the complete variable domain is ETGVTQSPTHLIKTRGQQVTLRCSSQSGHNTVSWYQQALGQGPQFIFQYYREEENGRGNFPPRFSGLQFPNYSSELNVNALELDDSALYLCASSISSGRTHEQYFGPGTRLTVT.

V gene TRBV7-6 combines with J gene TRBJ1-1; D is unclear. V was pared by 5 bases and J by 11 bases, with 21 bases between. Germline CDR1 and CDR2: SGHVS and FNYEAQ. CDR3 length equals 14 residues. The CDR3 nucleotides are TGTGCCAGCAGCCCGGGCCCGGAACTGATCCGGGCTTTCTTT. Amino acids: CASSPGPELIRAFF.

J is TRBJ2-5 and V is TRBV7-3, with a weak D call TRBD2 (6 bases). CDR1 SGHTA and CDR2 FQGTGA come from the germline V gene. This CDR3 has 13 residues. The V and J ends lost 2 bases and 5 bases respectively, with 9 bases between them. This CDR3 reads CASSLGGWETQYF. CDR3 coding DNA: TGTGCCAGCAGCTTAGGGGGGTGGGAGACCCAGTACTTC.

The chain has TRBV27 and TRBJ2-7; 8 positions agree with TRBD2. The V gene end was trimmed by 3 bases and the J gene end by 3 bases; junction bases not matched to a gene: 4. The CDR3 is 14 amino acids. Germline assignment: CDR1 MNHEY and CDR2 SMNVEV (reference sequence). CDR3 sequence (DNA): TGTGCCAGCAGTTTCGGCGGGGGGAACTACGAGCAGTACTTC. Protein: CASSFGGGNYEQYF.

The CDR3: CASSLRLLGPFQPSYNEQFF. The CDR3 coding sequence is TGCGCCAGCAGCTTGCGGTTGTTGGGCCCCTTCCAACCATCCTACAATGAGCAGTTCTTC. The rearrangement links TRBV5-1 to TRBJ2-1; no clear D. Germline V gives CDR1 SGHRS, CDR2 YFSETQ. Deletions cut 1 base from V and 1 base from J, with 24 bases between. There are 20 residues in the CDR3. Supplemented by reference TRBV5-1 and TRBJ2-1, the full variable domain reads KAGVTQTPRYLIKTRGQQVTLSCSPISGHRSVSWYQQTPGQGLQFLFEYFSETQRNKGNFPGRFSGRQFSNSRSEMNVSTLELGDSALYLCASSLRLLGPFQPSYNEQFFGPGTRLTVL.

This clone was observed a single time. V is TRBV29-1 and J is TRBJ1-2; 8 positions agree with TRBD1. There are 15 residues in the CDR3. The J segment lost 3 bases and the V segment lost 1 base, leaving 7 bases of the junction unmatched. Per germline, CDR1 SQVTM and CDR2 ANQGSEA. Here the CDR3 DNA reads TGCAGCGTTGAAGGGGTCAGGGGGCATGACTATGGCTACACCTTC. As protein: CSVEGVRGHDYGYTF.

This clone has a single count. The CDR3: CASSLDSLEKLFF. DNA of the CDR3: TGTGCCAGCAGTTTGGACAGCCTTGAAAAACTGTTTTTT. The J gene is TRBJ1-4, the V gene TRBV28, with a possible D match to TRBD1 (6 bases). The V gene lost 3 bases and the J gene lost 7 bases, with 9 bases spanning the gap. CDR1 is MDHEN, CDR2 SYDVKM, per germline. This CDR3 contains 13 residues.

The rearrangement uses TRBV9 and TRBJ2-1; D is perhaps TRBD2 (6 bases). Per the germline V gene, CDR1 is SGDLS and CDR2 is YYNGEE. V gave up 3 bases and J gave up 6 bases, with 16 bases separating them. The CDR3 totals 15 residues. CDR3 bases: TGTGCCAGCAGCGCGGGGACTTCGCCTCGCAATGAGCAGTTCTTC. It is translated as CASSAGTSPRNEQFF. Variable domain in full (rest from reference TRBV9 and TRBJ2-1): DSGVTQTPKHLITATGQRVTLRCSPRSGDLSVYWYQQSLDQGLQFLIQYYNGEERAKGNILERFSAQQFPDLHSELNLSSLELGDSALYFCASSAGTSPRNEQFFGPGTRLTVL.

The CDR3 DNA sequence: TGTGCCAGCAGATCCGGGACAGGGGGCTTAAGGGAGCAGTTCTTC. Its translation: CASRSGTGGLREQFF. J is TRBJ2-1 and V is TRBV5-4, with 12 bases lining up with TRBD1. V lost 5 bases, J lost 10 bases, and 10 bases stayed unmatched. This CDR3 has 15 residues. Looked up from germline, CDR1 is SGHNT and CDR2 is YYREEE (reference sequence).

CDR3 bases: TGTGCCAGCAGTGTCCCGGCAGATACGCAGTATTTT. This codes for CASSVPADTQYF. V usage is TRBV28 and J usage is TRBJ2-3, with D unresolved. The germline CDR1 and CDR2 sequences are MDHEN and SYDVKM. With 5 bases removed from V and 4 bases from J, the gap between germline ends came to 7 bases. The CDR3 length is 12 residues. Based on the CDR3 plus reference TRBV28 and TRBJ2-3, the full variable domain is DVKVTQSSRYLVKRTGEKVFLECVQDMDHENMFWYRQDPGLGLRLIYFSYDVKMKEKGDIPEGYSVSREKKERFSLILESASTNQTSMYLCASSVPADTQYFGPGTRLTVL.